The T cell receptor beta chain under discussion was sequenced for a study of blood T cell repertoires in COVID-19. The overall study: Material from acute and convalescent COVID-19 was sourced from the United States, Italy and Spain. The analysed material was cDNA or gDNA that came from T cells, B-cell-depleted T cells, or PBMCs.

Germline V gene sequence: CDR1 SGDLS, CDR2 YYNGEE. The CDR3 is 16 residues long. The ends were cut back, 0 bases at V and 4 bases at J, with 16 bases in the middle. Authors' data handling: Amplification from reference gene primers served as the basis for estimated nucleated cell counts. Assay used: immunoSEQ multiplex PCR; TCRdb lists only in-frame clones, some missing. The D gene and trimming were derived from the DNA, and the V and J assignments and clone size from that table. The table includes about 130,000 clones, approximately 84% detected once. The specimen sequenced was peripheral blood. This receptor was obtained from a woman between 55 and 75 years old with acute or convalescent COVID-19. The chain links TRBV9 to TRBJ1-2; D gene unclear. CDR3 in amino acids: CASSVEGVLPGYGYTF. In DNA, the CDR3 is TGTGCCAGCAGCGTAGAAGGCGTGTTGCCGGGCTATGGCTACACCTTC.